Each of the 15 T cell receptor beta chains below was sequenced from the same sample in a study of T cells after yellow fever vaccination. From the 5' RACE reads, TCRdb called clonotypes with MiXCR, one entry per CDR3 protein. The sample lists around 110,000 distinct CDR3 sequences, around 8% occurring once. Sequences were derived from CD8+ T cells sorted from PBMCs, sampled 45 days after the yellow fever booster vaccination. These receptors came from a man aged 25 to 45 who received the YFV17D yellow fever vaccine.

This clonotype was observed many times. The chain combines TRBV9 with TRBJ1-2; D ambiguous. This CDR3 comprises 16 residues. The germline V and J ends were trimmed by 1 base and 8 bases, with 21 bases remaining between them. Germline loops: CDR1 SGDLS, CDR2 YYNGEE. Written as DNA, the CDR3 is TGTGCCAGCAGCGTACTTCCTGAGGACGGCGGCTTCGGCTACACCTTC. Its protein is CASSVLPEDGGFGYTF.

This clonotype was detected a few times. This rearrangement joins TRBV2 to TRBJ2-3; 12 bases map to TRBD2. CDR1 and CDR2 from the germline V gene are SNHLY and FYNNEI. Trimming removed 1 base from V and 5 bases from J; junction bases left unmatched: 16. CDR3 length: 20 residues. The CDR3 spells CASSEVSSGRAELALDTQYF. CDR3 in DNA: TGTGCCAGCAGTGAAGTTTCTAGCGGGAGGGCCGAGTTGGCGTTAGATACGCAGTATTTT.

This clonotype was detected many times. The rearrangement uses TRBV9 and TRBJ2-5; 8 nucleotides match TRBD1. The CDR3 runs to 13 residues. Germline loops: CDR1 SGDLS, CDR2 YYNGEE. With V trimmed by 8 bases and J by 1 base, 4 bases remained unmatched. The CDR3 DNA reads as TGTGCCAGTACTGGACAGGGCCAAGAGACCCAGTACTTC. As protein: CASTGQGQETQYF.

This clonotype was seen many times. The gene calls are TRBV4-3 and TRBJ2-1; 11 nucleotides agree with TRBD2. The germline V gene encodes CDR1 LGHNA and CDR2 YSLEER. V lost 1 base to trimming and J lost 6 bases; unmatched junction nucleotides: 11. This CDR3 region has 18 residues. The CDR3 is CASSQVGTGLAGSNEQFF. DNA for the CDR3: TGCGCCAGCAGCCAAGTGGGGACCGGACTAGCGGGTAGCAATGAGCAGTTCTTC.

This chain connects TRBV4-2 to TRBJ2-2; TRBD2 is a possible D gene (6 bases). CDR3 length equals 16 residues. Germline lookup yields CDR1 LGHNA and CDR2 YNFKEQ. Trimming stripped 3 bases from V and 6 bases from J, with 17 bases between. The CDR3 DNA reads TGTGCCAGCAGCCATCCGATGGCGGGAACGCCCGGGGAGCTGTTTTTT. This gives the protein CASSHPMAGTPGELFF.

This clonotype appeared many times. The chain is built from TRBV12-3 or TRBV12-4 and TRBJ1-6; D gene unclear. The CDR3 has 13 amino acids. V lost 5 bases, J lost 9 bases, and 11 bases lay in between. CDR3 nucleotides: TGTGCCAGCAGTCGAGGTTTGGGTTCACCCCTCCACTTT. It translates to CASSRGLGSPLHF.

This chain joins TRBV5-1 and TRBJ2-1; D perhaps matches TRBD2 (6 bases). Germline V lookup: CDR1 SGHRS, CDR2 YFSETQ. This CDR3 contains 17 residues. V was cut by 2 bases and J by 8 bases, with 23 bases left in between. Here the CDR3 reads CASSFPGESWVLDEQFF. The CDR3 DNA is TGCGCCAGCAGCTTCCCGGGGGAGTCATGGGTACTGGATGAGCAGTTCTTC.

The rearrangement links TRBV7-6 to TRBJ2-5; no firm D call. V shed 0 bases and J shed 2 bases, with 25 bases lying between them. The CDR3 extends over 20 amino acids. The V gene's germline CDR1 is SGHVS and CDR2 FNYEAQ. As DNA, the CDR3 is TGTGCCAGCAGCTTAGCGGTCGCTCAGGTCGGCCCAAACCTACAAGAGACCCAGTACTTC. It codes for CASSLAVAQVGPNLQETQYF.

This clonotype was detected a few times. The chain carries TRBV6-2 or TRBV6-3 and TRBJ2-3; 7 nucleotides match TRBD1. CDR3 length equals 14 residues. Germline V CDR1 and CDR2: MNHEY, SVGEGT. V lost 0 bases, J lost 4 bases, and 1 base stayed unmatched. In DNA form, the CDR3 reads TGTGCCAGCAGTTACTCCGGGACAGCAGATACGCAGTATTTT. Protein sequence: CASSYSGTADTQYF.

This clonotype occurred many times. This chain uses TRBV7-9 with TRBJ1-1, with a tentative D call TRBD1 (5 bases). This CDR3 spans 17 amino acids. Germline loops: CDR1 SEHNR, CDR2 FQNEAQ (reference sequence). Trimming stripped 1 base from V and 1 base from J, with 16 bases between. As DNA, the CDR3 is TGTGCCAGCAGCTTAGTCTTTGGAGGGGCGACGAACACTGAAGCTTTCTTT. Translating it yields CASSLVFGGATNTEAFF.

This clonotype was counted at least ten times. V and J are TRBV4-3 and TRBJ2-1; possibly TRBD1 or TRBD2 for D (5 bases each). Per germline, CDR1 LGHNA and CDR2 YSLEER. The CDR3 has 16 amino acids. The germline V and J ends were trimmed by 2 bases and 0 bases, with 11 bases remaining between them. CDR3 residues: CASSQLRDVSYNEQFF. The CDR3 DNA reads TGCGCCAGCAGCCAACTCCGGGACGTCTCCTACAATGAGCAGTTCTTC.

This clonotype showed up many times. The V and J genes are TRBV21-1 and TRBJ2-1. TRBV21-1 is annotated as a pseudogene. The CDR3 runs 15 residues. The CDR3 is CASSKALQSNNEQFF. CDR3 bases: TGTGCCAGCAGCAAAGCGCTACAGAGTAACAATGAGCAGTTCTTC.

This clonotype was observed many times. The chain is built from TRBV12-3 or TRBV12-4 and TRBJ2-7; 8 nucleotides align to TRBD1. CDR3 length equals 14 residues. V lost 1 base, J lost 3 bases, and 2 bases stayed unmatched. CDR3: CASSLGTGNYEQYF. DNA of the CDR3: TGTGCCAGCAGTTTAGGGACAGGGAACTACGAGCAGTACTTC.

This clonotype was counted many times. V gene TRBV9 combines with J gene TRBJ2-7; 7 bases agree with TRBD2. This CDR3 contains 13 residues. The V segment lost 3 bases and the J segment 7 bases; nucleotides outside the gene matches: 7. The germline V gene has CDR1 SGDLS and CDR2 YYNGEE. CDR3 in amino acids: CASSGWTSGEQYF. The CDR3 DNA is TGTGCCAGCAGCGGCTGGACTAGTGGTGAGCAGTACTTC.

The chain joins TRBV9 to TRBJ2-7, with 7 bases lining up with TRBD1. After removal of 3 bases from V and 3 bases from J, the junction contained 3 bases not matched to a gene. The CDR3 has 13 residues. Germline V CDR1 and CDR2: SGDLS, YYNGEE. The chain's CDR3 is CASSGDRDYEQYF. CDR3 DNA: TGTGCCAGCAGCGGGGACAGAGACTACGAGCAGTACTTC.